A single sample is the source of the 32 T cell receptor beta chains below, sequenced in a study of post-analysis software for immune sequencing data. No antigens are known for them. Findings and caveats of the study: Several TRBV segments, TRBV5-6, TRBV5-1 and TRBV20-1 among them, were found more frequent in patients than controls.

The library was made from cDNA and included unique molecular identifiers. TCRdb ran MiXCR on the PCR reads and lists one entry per CDR3 protein. Of 150,000 to 200,000 distinct CDR3 sequences in the sample, about 29% were seen once. Sample: blood. The receptors were sampled from a girl under 18 with multiple sclerosis.

This clonotype has a count of ten or more. The V and J genes are TRBV12-3 or TRBV12-4 and TRBJ2-7, with 13 bases aligning to TRBD2. The CDR3 spans 14 residues. V was clipped by 6 bases and J by 6 bases; unmatched bases: 5. This CDR3 is CASRKTSGRGEQYF. The CDR3 nucleotides read TGTGCCAGCAGAAAAACTAGCGGGAGGGGCGAGCAGTACTTC.

This clonotype came up a few times. This chain uses TRBV5-1 with TRBJ2-1; the D gene is possibly TRBD1 (6 bases). Germline lookup yields CDR1 SGHRS and CDR2 YFSETQ. The CDR3 sequence is 15 residues long. Trimming stripped 4 bases from V and 3 bases from J, with 14 bases between. As DNA, the CDR3 is TGCGCCAGCAGCGACGGACAGACAGGCTACAATGAGCAGTTCTTC. Translated: CASSDGQTGYNEQFF.

On this clonotype itself: Sequence at one end of the junction differs from germline and may be a read error. The chain carries TRBV7-2 and TRBJ2-7; D is possibly TRBD2 (6 bases). This CDR3 contains 15 residues. From germline, CDR1 is SGHTA and CDR2 FQGNSA. In DNA, the CDR3 is TGTGCCAGCGGTTTGGCTAGCGAGAGCTCCTACGAGCGGTACTTC. It is translated as CASGLASESSYERYF.

The chain uses TRBV7-7 and TRBJ2-4, with 9 bases lining up with TRBD2. The DNA end favors TRBJ2-7, so the J call may be wrong. CDR3 length: 16 amino acids. Germline V gives CDR1 SSHAT, CDR2 FNYEAQ (reference sequence). CDR3 residues: CASSPRRRAGGGEQYF. CDR3 sequence (DNA): TGTGCCAGCAGCCCCCGACGTCGAGCGGGAGGTGGCGAGCAGTACTTC.

This clonotype appeared a few times. The chain employs TRBV7-8 and TRBJ2-3; 12 positions match TRBD2. The CDR3 spans 18 residues. With 0 bases clipped from V and 0 bases from J, the junction kept 4 bases outside the gene matches. CDR1 and CDR2 from the germline V gene are SGHVS and FQNEAQ. CDR3 loop: CASSLALGLAGSTDTQYF. DNA of the CDR3: TGTGCCAGCAGCTTAGCGCTAGGACTAGCGGGGAGCACAGATACGCAGTATTTT.

The chain recombines TRBV6-5 with TRBJ2-7; no clear D gene. The germline CDR1 and CDR2 sequences are MNHEY and SVGAGI. V was trimmed by 6 bases and J by 0 bases, leaving 9 bases between them. The CDR3 loop spans 13 amino acids. CDR3 in amino acids: CASRAVSSYEQYF. In DNA, the CDR3 is TGTGCCAGCAGGGCAGTAAGCTCCTACGAGCAGTACTTC.

The gene calls are TRBV28 and TRBJ1-6; D ambiguous. Germline V gives CDR1 MDHEN, CDR2 SYDVKM. V was clipped by 5 bases and J by 8 bases, with 16 bases between them. The CDR3 has 15 residues. The CDR3 bases are TGTGCCAGCAGTCCCCATATGGCCCTGGATTCACCCCTCCACTTT. Translating gives CASSPHMALDSPLHF. Looking up the rest from reference TRBV28 and TRBJ1-6 gives the full variable domain: DVKVTQSSRYLVKRTGEKVFLECVQDMDHENMFWYRQDPGLGLRLIYFSYDVKMKEKGDIPEGYSVSREKKERFSLILESASTNQTSMYLCASSPHMALDSPLHFGNGTRLTVT.

This clonotype was observed at least ten times. The chain carries TRBV5-1 and TRBJ2-1; D is possibly TRBD1 (6 bases). CDR3 size: 18 residues. Trimming took off 2 bases at V and 2 bases at J, with 20 bases between the two ends. Germline loops: CDR1 SGHRS, CDR2 YFSETQ. CDR3 in amino acids: CASSLYRVGPGTYNEQFF. For the CDR3, the DNA is TGCGCCAGCAGCTTATACAGGGTTGGCCCTGGGACCTACAATGAGCAGTTCTTC.

The V and J genes are TRBV20-1 and TRBJ2-7; 10 nucleotides line up with TRBD2. The germline V gene encodes CDR1 DFQATT and CDR2 SNEGSKA (reference sequence). V trimming: 5 bases; J trimming: 5 bases; junction bases outside the gene matches: 3. This CDR3 has 12 amino acids. CDR3 coding DNA: TGCAGTGCTCAGCGGGAGGGCCACGAGCAGTACTTC. Translated, it gives CSAQREGHEQYF.

Of note for this clonotype: Given a much more abundant clone one base away, this may be a read error. This chain joins TRBV20-1 and TRBJ1-2, with a possible D match to TRBD1 (6 bases). Trimming pared 8 bases from V and 4 bases from J, leaving 17 bases between. The CDR3 length is 13 residues. The germline gives CDR1 DFQATT, CDR2 SNEGSKA (reference sequence). CDR3 nucleotides: TGCAGTACAACCGACAGGCCCACCTATGGCTACACCTTC. Translated, it gives CSTTDRPTYGYTF.

In its sample, this clonotype was seen many times. CDR3 bases: TGTGCCAGCAGTTTATCGAATGACAATGAGCAGTTCTTC. This codes for CASSLSNDNEQFF. The chain joins TRBV27 to TRBJ2-1; D ambiguous. The CDR3 is 13 residues long. Germline CDR1 reads MNHEY; CDR2 reads SMNVEV (reference sequence). Deletions cut 0 bases from V and 5 bases from J, with 5 bases between.

This chain joins TRBV6-5 and TRBJ2-3; the D is unclear. There are 14 residues in the CDR3. Germline CDR1 and CDR2: MNHEY and SVGAGI. Trimming left V 8 bases short and J 0 bases short, with 12 bases between. CDR3 DNA: TGTGCCAGCCGATTCGGCGGTAGCACAGATACGCAGTATTTT. Its protein product is CASRFGGSTDTQYF.

Turning to this clonotype: This sequence may be a read error, since a much larger clone differs from it by one base. The chain has TRBV5-1 and TRBJ2-7; 8 bases fit TRBD2. Germline V gene lookup returns CDR1 SGHRS and CDR2 YFSETQ. This CDR3 has 15 amino acids. The CDR3 sequence is CVSSPSGGRSYEQYF. CDR3 DNA sequence: TGCGTCAGCAGCCCCTCGGGGGGGAGATCCTACGAGCAGTACTTC.

Points on this clonotype: A much more abundant neighbour one base away suggests this may be a read error. This sequence joins TRBV20-1 and TRBJ2-5; 7 nucleotides align to TRBD1. The J segment lost 2 bases and the V segment lost 8 bases, leaving 11 bases of the junction unmatched. CDR3 length: 14 residues. Germline CDR1 is DFQATT and CDR2 is SNEGSKA (reference sequence). CDR3 nucleotide sequence: TGCAGTACGGCCGGACAGGCCAAACAAGAGACCCAGTACTTC. This translates into CSTAGQAKQETQYF.

This clonotype was detected ten times or more. The CDR3: CASSASKAGARETQYF. In nucleotides, the CDR3 is TGTGCCAGCAGTGCCTCCAAGGCGGGAGCTCGGGAGACCCAGTACTTC. The chain is built from TRBV12-3 or TRBV12-4 and TRBJ2-7, with TRBD2 matching over 7 bases. The DNA end is a closer match to TRBJ2-5, so the J assignment may be wrong. The CDR3 runs 16 residues.

This clonotype was picked up many times. The genes are TRBV29-1 and TRBJ1-2; no reliable D call. The CDR3 consists of 13 residues. V was trimmed by 7 bases and J by 0 bases, leaving 12 bases between them. Germline V gene data show CDR1 as SQVTM and CDR2 as ANQGSEA. CDR3 sequence: CSADNAANYGYTF. DNA for the CDR3: TGCAGCGCTGACAATGCAGCTAACTATGGCTACACCTTC.

The chain combines TRBV6-1 with TRBJ1-5; the D is unclear. CDR1 is MNHNS, CDR2 SASEGT, per germline. The CDR3 extends over 14 amino acids. V was cut by 9 bases and J by 2 bases, with 14 bases left in between. This chain's CDR3 is CASGRALCNQPQHF. CDR3 DNA: TGTGCCAGTGGACGGGCCCTCTGCAATCAGCCCCAGCATTTT.

As concerns this clonotype: A read error is possible here, since a much larger clone lies one base away. V is TRBV6-5 and J is TRBJ2-3; D may match TRBD1 or TRBD2 (6 bases each). Germline CDR1 and CDR2: MNHEY and SVGAGI. This CDR3 is 15 amino acids long. This CDR3 reads CASSRQGRSTGTQYF. The CDR3 region has the DNA TGTGCCAGCAGTCGCCAGGGGAGGAGCACAGGTACGCAGTATTTT.

The rearrangement links TRBV10-3 to TRBJ1-1; D is perhaps TRBD1 (5 bases). The V and J ends lost 11 bases and 1 base respectively, with 17 bases between them. This CDR3 has 14 amino acids. The germline CDR1 and CDR2 sequences are ENHRY and SYGVKD. The CDR3 DNA sequence: TGTGCCTCCGTGGGGCAGGGCGAGAACACTGAAGCTTTCTTT. It yields the protein CASVGQGENTEAFF.

In this sample, this clonotype turned up many times. The chain is built from TRBV4-1 and TRBJ2-7, with D perhaps given as TRBD1 or TRBD2 (6 bases each). The V end was cut by 3 bases, the J end by 6 bases, with 15 bases between. Germline V gene sequence: CDR1 MGHRA, CDR2 YSYEKL. The CDR3 extends over 14 amino acids. CDR3 amino acids: CASSHRDTGVEQYF. CDR3 nucleotide sequence: TGCGCCAGCAGCCACCGGGACACGGGGGTCGAGCAGTACTTC.

The chain couples TRBV6-1 to TRBJ2-2, with 7 bases that match TRBD2. The CDR3 extends over 14 amino acids. With 8 bases clipped from V and 4 bases from J, the junction kept 7 bases outside the gene matches. From germline, CDR1 is MNHNS and CDR2 SASEGT. The DNA of the CDR3 is TGTGCCAGCGAGCGGTCTAGCGGCACCGGGGAGCTGTTTTTT. It specifies CASERSSGTGELFF.

There are a few counts of this clonotype. The rearrangement joins TRBV28 to TRBJ2-6, with unresolved D. With 2 bases removed from V and 0 bases from J, the gap between germline ends came to 8 bases. CDR3 length: 16 residues. Germline loops: CDR1 MDHEN, CDR2 SYDVKM. For the CDR3, the DNA is TGTGCCAGCAGTTTACGGACCAGCTCTGGGGCCAACGTCCTGACTTTC. Its translation: CASSLRTSSGANVLTF.

About this clonotype itself: It may be a read error: a sequence one base away is much more abundant. V gene TRBV18 combines with J gene TRBJ2-7; 7 positions match TRBD1. This CDR3 region has 14 residues. Germline CDR1 reads KGHSH; CDR2 reads LQKENI. The CDR3: CAGSRGQTSYEQYF. The CDR3 region has the DNA TGTGCCGGCTCACGGGGACAGACCTCCTACGAGCAGTACTTC.

Comments on this clonotype: One junction end disagrees with the germline gene, perhaps due to a read error. As DNA, the CDR3 is TGTACCAGCAGTCGGGACGGCCTGGAGAAGAACACTGAAGCTTTCTTT. Amino acid sequence: CTSSRDGLEKNTEAFF. The rearrangement uses TRBV6-5 and TRBJ1-1; tentatively, D is TRBD1 (5 bases). This CDR3 region has 16 residues. Germline V gene data show CDR1 as MNHEY and CDR2 as SVGAGI.

This clonotype was picked up many times. This sequence joins TRBV9 and TRBJ2-5, with TRBD2 matching 7 bases. Germline values: CDR1 SGDLS, CDR2 YYNGEE. This CDR3 has 14 amino acids. V lost 2 bases and J lost 5; bases outside the gene matches: 6. The CDR3 sequence is CASSVGGTQETQYF. CDR3 DNA: TGTGCCAGCAGCGTGGGGGGGACTCAGGAGACCCAGTACTTC.

A note on this clonotype: This may come from a read error, since a much larger clone is one base off. The chain has TRBV28 and TRBJ2-5, with 8 bases lining up with TRBD1. The J call may be faulty, since TRBJ2-7 better matches the DNA end. The CDR3 length is 15 residues. Germline loops: CDR1 MDHEN, CDR2 SYDVKM. The CDR3 here is CASSLPDRVKDEQYF. The CDR3 DNA follows: TGTGCCAGCAGTCTACCGGACAGGGTGAAAGACGAGCAGTACTTC.

This clonotype was found many times. This chain uses TRBV3-1 with TRBJ2-1; 12 bases align to TRBD2. CDR3 size: 17 residues. V was clipped by 4 bases and J by 7 bases; unmatched bases: 11. The germline CDR1 and CDR2 sequences are LGHDT and YNNKEL (reference sequence). The CDR3 here is CASSLSSGRALANEQFF. The CDR3 DNA is TGTGCCAGCAGCCTTTCTAGCGGGAGGGCCCTCGCGAATGAGCAGTTCTTC.

This sequence joins TRBV28 and TRBJ1-1, with a possible D match to TRBD1 (5 bases). The germline CDR1 and CDR2 sequences are MDHEN and SYDVKM. This CDR3 region has 13 residues. V dropped 3 bases and J dropped 8 bases, with 13 bases sitting between them. The CDR3 DNA sequence: TGTGCCAGCAGTTTGTCAACAGGTCCGGAAGCTTTCTTT. Its translation: CASSLSTGPEAFF.

V and J are TRBV10-3 and TRBJ1-1; 9 nucleotides agree with TRBD1. V was clipped by 7 bases and J by 3 bases; unmatched bases: 6. Germline V gene data show CDR1 as ENHRY and CDR2 as SYGVKD. The CDR3 extends over 14 amino acids. CDR3: CAIKFWTGDTEAFF. DNA for the CDR3: TGTGCCATCAAATTTTGGACAGGGGACACTGAAGCTTTCTTT.

Concerning this clonotype: A single base separates this from a much larger clone, so it may be a read error. The rearrangement uses TRBV7-9 and TRBJ2-5, with 9 bases fitting TRBD2. The CDR3 is 17 residues long. Germline-derived CDR1 and CDR2 are SEHNR and FQNEAQ (reference sequence). CDR3 protein: CANSPSPGTSGQETQYF. The CDR3 coding sequence is TGTGCCAACAGCCCCTCCCCAGGAACTAGCGGGCAAGAGACCCAGTACTTC. Complete variable domain (other parts from reference TRBV7-9 and TRBJ2-5): DTGVSQNPRHKITKRGQNVTFRCDPISEHNRLYWYRQTLGQGPEFLTYFQNEAQLEKSRLLSDRFSAERPKGSFSTLEIQRTEQGDSAMYLCANSPSPGTSGQETQYFGPGTRLLVL.

The sample holds a few counts of this clonotype. V gene TRBV20-1 combines with J gene TRBJ2-7; D is ambiguous. Trimming pared 0 bases from V and 5 bases from J, leaving 23 bases between. In germline, CDR1 is DFQATT, CDR2 SNEGSKA (reference sequence). There are 17 residues in the CDR3. The CDR3 DNA follows: TGCAGTGCTAGAGATCGAGTTCTCGGTAGGAAGGGAAACGAGCAGTACTTC. Residues: CSARDRVLGRKGNEQYF.

In the case of this clonotype: At one end the junction does not follow the germline gene, possibly because of a read error. The chain has TRBV4-2 and TRBJ1-1; no reliable D call. The CDR3 is 15 amino acids. From germline, CDR1 is LGHNA and CDR2 YNFKEQ. CDR3 in amino acids: CTSSQEDRLNTEAFF. For the CDR3, the DNA is TGTACCAGCAGCCAAGAGGACCGACTGAACACTGAAGCTTTCTTT.